This T cell receptor (beta chain) was identified in a study of blood T cell repertoires in COVID-19. Study overall: COVID-19 samples, acute and convalescent, were from the United States, Italy and Spain. PBMCs, B-cell-depleted T cells, or T cells were the source of the cDNA or gDNA that made up the material.

This clone showed up just a few times. Clones were read by immunoSEQ multiplex PCR, and TCRdb kept only the in-frame ones, dropping some. The data contain more than 35,000 clones, roughly nine tenths of them seen just once; the ten biggest clones take up around 6.5%. Trimming left V 4 bases short and J 5 bases short, with 15 bases between. CDR3 length equals 14 residues. Germline V gene data show CDR1 as SNHLY and CDR2 as FYNNEI. The J gene is TRBJ2-7, the V gene TRBV2; a possible D gene is TRBD1 (6 bases). Material: peripheral blood. This clonotype was obtained from a human donor in a cohort sampled during active COVID-19. CDR3 sequence: CASSVAGAHNEQYF. The CDR3 bases are TGTGCCAGCAGTGTGGCAGGGGCGCATAACGAGCAGTACTTC.